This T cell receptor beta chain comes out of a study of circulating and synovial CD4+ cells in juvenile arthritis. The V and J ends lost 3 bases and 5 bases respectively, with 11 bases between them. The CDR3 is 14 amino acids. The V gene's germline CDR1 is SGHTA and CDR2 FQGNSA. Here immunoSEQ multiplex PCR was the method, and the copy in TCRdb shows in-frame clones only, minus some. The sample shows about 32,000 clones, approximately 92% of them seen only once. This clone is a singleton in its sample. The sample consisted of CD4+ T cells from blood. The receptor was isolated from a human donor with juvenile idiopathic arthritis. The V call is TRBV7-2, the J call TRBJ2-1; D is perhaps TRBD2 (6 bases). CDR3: CASSFRTNHNEQFF. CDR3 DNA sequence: TGTGCCAGCAGCTTCAGGACTAACCACAATGAGCAGTTCTTC.